This TCR beta chain originates from a study of blood T cells in healthy people across ages. Overall study: About one barcoded beta molecule per two T cells was captured by template switching.

Primers used in a second PCR of about 7 to 12 cycles were a sample-barcoded 5' primer and a J-beta primer mix. TCRdb fed the 5' RACE reads into MiXCR, producing one record per CDR3 protein. The profile shows around 1.5 million distinct CDR3 sequences, 59% of them singletons. The CDR3 sequence is 17 residues long. Germline V CDR1 and CDR2: SGHRS, YFSETQ. Trimming took off 4 bases at V and 0 bases at J, with 20 bases between the two ends. This receptor was taken from a young man in good health. The source material was blood. This chain links TRBV5-1 with TRBJ2-7; weak D call: TRBD1 (6 bases). The chain's CDR3 is CASSAALTGESSYEQYF. CDR3 DNA: TGCGCCAGCAGCGCAGCCCTGACAGGAGAGAGCTCCTACGAGCAGTACTTC.